This T cell receptor (beta chain) was captured by sequencing in a study of blood T cell repertoires in COVID-19. Study-level information: Spain, Italy and the United States supplied samples that represented acute and convalescent COVID-19. Sample material is recorded as cDNA or gDNA derived from T cells, B-cell-depleted T cells, or PBMCs.

How the authors handled the data: Estimation of nucleated cell counts was performed using reference gene primer amplification. This table comes from immunoSEQ multiplex PCR, and its TCRdb copy is limited to in-frame clones, with some not included. V and J calls plus clone size are reproduced from that table; the DNA served to infer D and trimming. Of some 360,000 clones listed, approximately 89% are singletons. CDR3 length: 13 amino acids. Germline values: CDR1 SQVTM, CDR2 ANQGSEA. V shed 6 bases, J shed 0 bases, and the junction held 5 bases outside the gene matches. The chain recombines TRBV29-1 with TRBJ2-7, with 7 bases that match TRBD1. This clonotype was obtained from a woman aged 55-69 years with COVID-19, enrolled during active disease. Sequencing was carried out using peripheral blood. CDR3 bases: TGCAGCGTGGGACAGATCAACTCCTACGAGCAGTACTTC. The encoded protein is CSVGQINSYEQYF.